This record looks at one T cell receptor (beta chain) sequence and its context. Measured with immunoSEQ multiplex PCR; TCRdb has only the in-frame clones, and not every one. The table lists around 340,000 clones, more than 85% of them singletons. The sample comes from a study of shared T cell receptors in the human thymus. Sequencing input: thymocytes. This clonotype originated in a human donor.

The CDR3 DNA follows: TGTGCCAGCAGCTCCCTTGGGCCCGCTTCACTAGCCAAAAACATTCAGTACTTC. It encodes CASSSLGPASLAKNIQYF. V usage is TRBV5-6 and J usage is TRBJ2-4; D remains unclear. The CDR3 loop spans 18 amino acids. The germline gives CDR1 SGHDT, CDR2 YYEEEE. Trimming took off 3 bases at V and 0 bases at J, with 19 bases between the two ends. Looking up the rest from reference TRBV5-6 and TRBJ2-4 gives the full variable domain: DAGVTQSPTHLIKTRGQQVTLRCSPKSGHDTVSWYQQALGQGPQFIFQYYEEEERQRGNFPDRFSGHQFPNYSSELNVNALLLGDSALYLCASSSLGPASLAKNIQYFGAGTRLSVL.